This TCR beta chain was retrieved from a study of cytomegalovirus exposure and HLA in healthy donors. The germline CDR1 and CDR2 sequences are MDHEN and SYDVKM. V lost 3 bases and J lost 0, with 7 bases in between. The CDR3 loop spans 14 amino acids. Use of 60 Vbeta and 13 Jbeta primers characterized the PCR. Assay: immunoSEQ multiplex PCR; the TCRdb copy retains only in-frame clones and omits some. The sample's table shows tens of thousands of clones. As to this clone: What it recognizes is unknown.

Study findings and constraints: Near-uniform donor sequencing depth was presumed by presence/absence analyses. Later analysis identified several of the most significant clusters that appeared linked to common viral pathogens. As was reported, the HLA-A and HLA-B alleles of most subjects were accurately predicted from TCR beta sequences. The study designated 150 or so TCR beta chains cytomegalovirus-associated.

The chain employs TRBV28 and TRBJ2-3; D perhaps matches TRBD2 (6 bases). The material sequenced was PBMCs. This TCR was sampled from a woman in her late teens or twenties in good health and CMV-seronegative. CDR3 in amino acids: CASSLGGSTDTQYF. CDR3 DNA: TGTGCCAGCAGTTTGGGGGGTAGCACAGATACGCAGTATTTT. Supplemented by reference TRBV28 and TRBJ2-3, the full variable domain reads DVKVTQSSRYLVKRTGEKVFLECVQDMDHENMFWYRQDPGLGLRLIYFSYDVKMKEKGDIPEGYSVSREKKERFSLILESASTNQTSMYLCASSLGGSTDTQYFGPGTRLTVL.